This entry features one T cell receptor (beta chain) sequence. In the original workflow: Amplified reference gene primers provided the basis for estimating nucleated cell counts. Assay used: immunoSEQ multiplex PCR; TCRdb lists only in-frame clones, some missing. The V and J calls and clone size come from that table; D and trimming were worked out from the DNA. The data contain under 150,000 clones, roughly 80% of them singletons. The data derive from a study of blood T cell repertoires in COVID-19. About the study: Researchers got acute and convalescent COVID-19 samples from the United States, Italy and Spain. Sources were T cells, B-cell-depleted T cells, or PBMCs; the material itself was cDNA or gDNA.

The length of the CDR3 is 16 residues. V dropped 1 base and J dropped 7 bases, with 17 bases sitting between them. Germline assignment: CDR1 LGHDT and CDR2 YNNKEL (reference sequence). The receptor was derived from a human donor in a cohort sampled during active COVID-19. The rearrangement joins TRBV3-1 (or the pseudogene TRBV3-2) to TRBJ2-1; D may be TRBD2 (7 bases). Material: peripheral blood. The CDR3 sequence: CASSQGGVGGPNEQFF. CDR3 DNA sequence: TGTGCCAGCAGCCAAGGAGGTGTCGGGGGGCCAAATGAGCAGTTCTTC.